The clone carrying this T cell receptor beta chain was recorded only once. This specimen belongs to a study of blood T cell repertoires in COVID-19. About the research overall: Donors in the United States, Italy and Spain gave samples during acute or convalescent COVID-19. T cells, B-cell-depleted T cells, or PBMCs provided the cDNA or gDNA that served as material.

Original methodology: Amplification of reference gene primers provided the estimated nucleated cell counts. Method: immunoSEQ multiplex PCR; TCRdb's copy keeps in-frame clones and lacks some. The V and J calls and clone size come from that table; D and trimming were worked out from the DNA. The table lists 250,000 to 300,000 clones, around 86% of them singletons, with around 3% in the top ten. The CDR3 covers 15 residues. Trimming cost V 4 bases and J 5 bases; bases outside gene matches: 8. Per germline, CDR1 LGHNA and CDR2 YSLEER. The chain recombines TRBV4-3 with TRBJ2-5, with 9 bases that match TRBD2. This receptor was obtained from a woman between 55 and 75 years old with active or convalescent COVID-19. Source material: peripheral blood. CDR3 in amino acids: CASSLAGGPGETQYF. The CDR3 nucleotides read TGCGCCAGCAGCCTGGCGGGGGGGCCGGGGGAGACCCAGTACTTC.